One sample yielded the 17 T cell receptor beta chains listed below, sequenced in a study of shared clonotypes between healthy human individuals. Assay used: immunoSEQ multiplex PCR; TCRdb lists only in-frame clones, some missing. The sample records roughly 2.5 million clones, around 94% being singletons. The sample taken for sequencing was naive CD4+ T cells sorted from blood. Subset in this sample: CD45RA+ positively selected. The receptors were sampled from a man aged 18 to 35 in good health.

This clone came up once. This chain uses TRBV5-1 with TRBJ2-5, with 9 nucleotides matching TRBD1. The ends lost 0 bases at V and 5 bases at J; junction bases unmatched: 14. CDR1 is SGHRS, CDR2 YFSETQ, per germline. The CDR3 covers 18 residues. Here the CDR3 DNA reads TGCGCCAGCAGCTTGGAAGGGACAGGGCTTTTCGACAAGGAGACCCAGTACTTC. It is translated as CASSLEGTGLFDKETQYF.

The J gene is TRBJ1-1, the V gene TRBV6-5; D possibly corresponds to TRBD1 (5 bases). The V end lost 5 bases, the J end lost 0 bases, and 13 bases lay between the germline ends. The CDR3 sequence is 15 residues long. The V gene's germline CDR1 is MNHEY and CDR2 SVGAGI. As DNA, the CDR3 is TGTGCCAGCAGTCGCGCCGGGACCGTGAACACTGAAGCTTTCTTT. Amino acid sequence: CASSRAGTVNTEAFF.

J is TRBJ2-3 and V is TRBV18; 7 positions match TRBD1. The CDR3 is 15 amino acids. Germline V gives CDR1 KGHSH, CDR2 LQKENI. V shed 4 bases, J shed 0 bases, and the junction held 4 bases outside the gene matches. This CDR3 is CASSRRDRSTDTQYF. CDR3 nucleotide sequence: TGTGCCAGCTCACGCCGGGACAGAAGCACAGATACGCAGTATTTT.

This rearrangement joins TRBV5-1 to TRBJ2-3; D gene unclear. V lost 5 bases to trimming and J lost 8 bases, with 9 bases between them. Germline CDR1 is SGHRS and CDR2 is YFSETQ. The CDR3 runs to 11 residues. The CDR3 sequence: CASSTPGTQYF. CDR3 coding DNA: TGCGCCAGCAGTACCCCGGGTACGCAGTATTTT. Drawing the rest from reference TRBV5-1 and TRBJ2-3, the complete variable domain is KAGVTQTPRYLIKTRGQQVTLSCSPISGHRSVSWYQQTPGQGLQFLFEYFSETQRNKGNFPGRFSGRQFSNSRSEMNVSTLELGDSALYLCASSTPGTQYFGPGTRLTVL.

The chain joins TRBV14 to TRBJ2-3; TRBD1 agrees at 7 bases. Per the germline V gene, CDR1 is SGHDN and CDR2 is FVKESK. V shed 5 bases, J shed 2 bases, and the junction held 7 bases outside the gene matches. This CDR3 is built from 15 residues. CDR3 DNA: TGTGCCAGCAGCGTACAGGGGTATTTCACAGATACGCAGTATTTT. Translating gives CASSVQGYFTDTQYF.

On this clone: The same CDR3 arises from other DNA sequences in this sample as well. The CDR3 DNA reads TGCGCCAGCAGCTTGGGAGGTGGAAACACCATATATTTT. Its protein is CASSLGGGNTIYF. The genes are TRBV5-1 and TRBJ1-3; D gene ambiguous. The germline V and J ends were trimmed by 0 bases and 3 bases, with 4 bases remaining between them. There are 13 residues in the CDR3. The V gene's germline CDR1 is SGHRS and CDR2 YFSETQ.

The chain couples TRBV7-9 to TRBJ1-6, with D unclear. The ends were cut back, 1 base at V and 11 bases at J, with 12 bases in the middle. CDR1 and CDR2 (germline): SEHNR, FQNEAQ (reference sequence). This CDR3 has 14 residues. Here the CDR3 DNA reads TGTGCCAGCAGCTTAGACCCCACCGGGGCACCCCTCCACTTT. Translation: CASSLDPTGAPLHF.

About this clone itself: The sample holds other DNA sequences that translate to the same CDR3. This sequence joins TRBV7-2 and TRBJ2-3, with D hard to call. Germline assignment: CDR1 SGHTA and CDR2 FQGNSA. V was pared by 5 bases and J by 0 bases, with 9 bases between. The CDR3 is 14 amino acids. The CDR3: CASSPGLSTDTQYF. The CDR3 bases are TGTGCCAGCAGCCCTGGTCTCAGCACAGATACGCAGTATTTT.

V usage is TRBV6-5 and J usage is TRBJ2-7, with a possible D match to TRBD1 (6 bases). This CDR3 is built from 15 residues. V was pared by 2 bases and J by 2 bases, with 13 bases between. Germline assignment: CDR1 MNHEY and CDR2 SVGAGI. The CDR3 loop is CASSYGGQTAYEQYF. For the CDR3, the DNA is TGTGCCAGCAGTTACGGTGGACAGACAGCCTACGAGCAGTACTTC.

The chain employs TRBV4-1 and TRBJ1-5; 9 bases are a match to TRBD1. The germline CDR1 and CDR2 sequences are MGHRA and YSYEKL. This CDR3 has 16 residues. Trimming cost V 4 bases and J 1 base; bases outside gene matches: 5. For the CDR3, the DNA is TGCGCCAGCAGCCTGACAGGGGGGCCAAGCAATCAGCCCCAGCATTTT. Protein product: CASSLTGGPSNQPQHF.

The chain joins TRBV4-3 to TRBJ1-1; 7 bases map to TRBD1. Trimming cost V 1 base and J 3 bases; bases outside gene matches: 2. From germline, CDR1 is LGHNA and CDR2 YSLEER. This CDR3 contains 14 residues. The CDR3 sequence is CASSQATGDTEAFF. The CDR3 DNA is TGCGCCAGCAGCCAAGCAACAGGGGACACTGAAGCTTTCTTT.

This chain connects TRBV5-1 to TRBJ2-7; the D gene is possibly TRBD1 (5 bases). The germline gives CDR1 SGHRS, CDR2 YFSETQ. Between the trimmed V and J ends, which lost 2 bases and 5 bases, there was a span of 8 bases. There are 12 residues in the CDR3. The CDR3 loop reads CASSFRRDEQYF. CDR3 sequence (DNA): TGCGCCAGCAGCTTCCGCAGGGACGAGCAGTACTTC.

The chain links TRBV9 to TRBJ2-3; TRBD2 aligns across 7 bases. The germline gives CDR1 SGDLS, CDR2 YYNGEE. V shed 0 bases and J 4 bases; nucleotides not matched to a gene: 5. The CDR3 runs 15 residues. CDR3: CASSVGGGSADTQYF. The CDR3 nucleotides are TGTGCCAGCAGCGTAGGCGGCGGGAGTGCAGATACGCAGTATTTT. Full variable domain (rest looked up from reference TRBV9 and TRBJ2-3): DSGVTQTPKHLITATGQRVTLRCSPRSGDLSVYWYQQSLDQGLQFLIQYYNGEERAKGNILERFSAQQFPDLHSELNLSSLELGDSALYFCASSVGGGSADTQYFGPGTRLTVL.

This rearrangement joins TRBV19 to TRBJ1-1; maybe TRBD1 (5 bases). Trimming pared 3 bases from V and 2 bases from J, leaving 16 bases between. The CDR3 has 16 residues. Germline V gene data show CDR1 as LNHDA and CDR2 as SQIVND (reference sequence). CDR3 sequence reads: CASSMGGKAGNTEAFF. The CDR3 nucleotides read TGTGCCAGTAGTATGGGGGGGAAGGCAGGAAACACTGAAGCTTTCTTT.

The rearrangement joins TRBV10-2 to TRBJ2-2, with TRBD2 matching 10 bases. The J segment lost 0 bases and the V segment lost 8 bases, leaving 0 bases of the junction unmatched. Germline V gene sequence: CDR1 WSHSY, CDR2 SAAADI. There are 14 residues in the CDR3. The CDR3 DNA reads TGCGCCAGCGGACTAGCGGCGAACACCGGGGAGCTGTTTTTT. Encoded protein: CASGLAANTGELFF.

This chain's CDR3 is CASSYSGSGTQYF. DNA for the CDR3: TGTGCCAGCAGTTACTCAGGGTCGGGGACCCAGTACTTC. J is TRBJ2-5 and V is TRBV6-5; the D is unclear. V shed 0 bases and J shed 7 bases, with 9 bases lying between them. Germline-derived CDR1 and CDR2 are MNHEY and SVGAGI. CDR3 length equals 13 residues.

This chain joins TRBV10-3 and TRBJ2-1; D may be TRBD2 (7 bases). Trimming pared 4 bases from V and 6 bases from J, leaving 13 bases between. Germline V gene sequence: CDR1 ENHRY, CDR2 SYGVKD. This CDR3 comprises 14 residues. The CDR3: CAISGTAGFNEQFF. CDR3 coding DNA: TGTGCCATCAGTGGGACAGCGGGGTTCAATGAGCAGTTCTTC.